This T cell receptor (beta chain) was sequenced during a study of blood T cell repertoires in COVID-19. How the authors handled the data: Researchers report that nucleated cell counts were estimated from reference gene primer amplification. TCRdb's copy holds only in-frame clones and misses some; the assay was immunoSEQ multiplex PCR. For V, J and clone size, that table is used; D and trimming come from the DNA. This sample yields 90,000 to 120,000 clones, of which over 80% are seen a single time; around 1.3% belongs to the top ten. The receptor was isolated from a woman aged 30 to 39 with acute or convalescent COVID-19. The sequenced sample was peripheral blood.

CDR3 bases: TGTGCCACCAGCAGAGGTCAAAGGACAAGAAGTGGCTACACCTTC. Amino acids: CATSRGQRTRSGYTF. The chain combines TRBV15 with TRBJ1-2; D perhaps matches TRBD1 (5 bases). The germline V gene has CDR1 LNHNV and CDR2 YYDKDF (reference sequence). V lost 1 base, J lost 7 bases, and 16 bases lay in between. The CDR3 is 15 amino acids.